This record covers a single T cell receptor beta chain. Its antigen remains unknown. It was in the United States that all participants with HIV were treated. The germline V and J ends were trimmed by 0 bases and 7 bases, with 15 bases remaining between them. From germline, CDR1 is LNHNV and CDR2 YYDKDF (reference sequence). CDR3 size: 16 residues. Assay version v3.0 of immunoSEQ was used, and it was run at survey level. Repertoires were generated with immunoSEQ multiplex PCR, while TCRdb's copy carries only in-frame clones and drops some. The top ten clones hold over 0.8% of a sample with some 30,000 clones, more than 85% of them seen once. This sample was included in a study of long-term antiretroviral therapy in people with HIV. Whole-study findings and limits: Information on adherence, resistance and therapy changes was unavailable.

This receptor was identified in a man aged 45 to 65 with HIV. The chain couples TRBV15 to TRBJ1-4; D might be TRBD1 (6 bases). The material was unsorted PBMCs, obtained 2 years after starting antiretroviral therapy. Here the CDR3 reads CATSRDSAGDLEKLFF. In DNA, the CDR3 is TGTGCCACCAGCAGAGATAGCGCAGGGGACCTTGAAAAACTGTTTTTT.